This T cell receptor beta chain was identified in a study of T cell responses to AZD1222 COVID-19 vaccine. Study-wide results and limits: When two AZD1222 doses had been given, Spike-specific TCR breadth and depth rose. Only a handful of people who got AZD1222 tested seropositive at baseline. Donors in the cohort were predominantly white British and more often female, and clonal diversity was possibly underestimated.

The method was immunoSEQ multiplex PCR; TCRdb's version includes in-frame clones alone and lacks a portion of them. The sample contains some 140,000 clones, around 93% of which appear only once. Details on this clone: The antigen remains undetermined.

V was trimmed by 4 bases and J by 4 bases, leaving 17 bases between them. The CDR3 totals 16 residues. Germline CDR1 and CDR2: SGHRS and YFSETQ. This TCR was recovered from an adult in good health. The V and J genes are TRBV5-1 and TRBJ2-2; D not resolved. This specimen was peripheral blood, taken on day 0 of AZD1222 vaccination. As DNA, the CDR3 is TGCGCCAGCAGCCTGGACGGGCCAGCGCGCACCGGGGAGCTGTTTTTT. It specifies CASSLDGPARTGELFF.